One and the same sample provided the 8 T cell receptor beta chains below, sequenced in a study of blood T cells in healthy people across ages. Then a second PCR, running roughly 7 to 11 cycles, was carried out with a sample-barcoded 5' primer and a J-beta primer mix. TCRdb re-analysed the 5' RACE reads in MiXCR, keeping a single row per CDR3 protein. The table shows about 1,400,000 distinct CDR3 sequences, with 40% to 50% occurring only once. Sequencing used blood. These receptors were taken from a young woman in good health.

Turning to this clonotype: A much larger clone lies one base from this, so it may be a read error. This chain uses TRBV18 with TRBJ2-5, with no clear D. CDR3 size: 13 residues. CDR1 KGHSH and CDR2 LQKENI come from the germline V gene. Written as DNA, the CDR3 is TGTGCCAGCGCACCCACGCGAATGGAGACCCAGTACTTC. Translation: CASAPTRMETQYF.

The rearrangement links TRBV20-1 to TRBJ2-5, with 7 bases identical to TRBD2. Germline V gene lookup returns CDR1 DFQATT and CDR2 SNEGSKA (reference sequence). Trimming took 6 bases from V and 6 from J; bases not matched to a gene: 10. The CDR3 extends over 13 amino acids. The CDR3 spells CSALRGGGKTQYF. CDR3 in DNA: TGCAGTGCCCTCCGTGGGGGGGGAAAGACCCAGTACTTC.

V gene TRBV7-9 combines with J gene TRBJ2-4, with D unclear. The CDR3 contains 14 residues. Germline V lookup: CDR1 SEHNR, CDR2 FQNEAQ (reference sequence). V was cut by 3 bases and J by 0 bases, with 6 bases left in between. CDR3: CASSFILAKNIQYF. DNA of the CDR3: TGTGCCAGCAGCTTCATCCTAGCCAAAAACATTCAGTACTTC.

This clonotype was seen a few times. The chain is built from TRBV9 and TRBJ2-7; 12 bases align to TRBD2. CDR1 is SGDLS, CDR2 YYNGEE, per germline. The trim removed 4 bases at V and 6 bases at J, leaving 11 bases unmatched. The CDR3 covers 16 residues. The CDR3 loop is CASSPGLAGTLFEQYF. CDR3 nucleotide sequence: TGTGCCAGCAGCCCCGGACTAGCGGGGACCCTATTCGAGCAGTACTTC.

This sequence joins TRBV6-5 and TRBJ1-5; possible D gene TRBD1, 5 bases. Germline V gives CDR1 MNHEY, CDR2 SVGAGI. The CDR3 extends over 14 amino acids. Trimming shortened V by 6 bases and J by 3 bases, and 12 bases separated the two germline ends. Written as DNA, the CDR3 is TGTGCCAGCAGCCAAGACAGCGCCAATCAGCCCCAGCATTTT. This sequence encodes CASSQDSANQPQHF.

This rearrangement joins TRBV10-1 to TRBJ1-2; D is possibly TRBD1 (6 bases). Looked up from germline, CDR1 is WNHNN and CDR2 is SYGVQD (reference sequence). Deletions cut 9 bases from V and 7 bases from J, with 21 bases between. The CDR3 contains 14 residues. CDR3 DNA sequence: TGCGCCAGGATCCAGGGGAAACGTCTTTCTGGCTACACCTTC. This sequence encodes CARIQGKRLSGYTF.

The chain is built from TRBV6-6 and TRBJ2-2; tentatively, D is TRBD1 (6 bases). The V end lost 6 bases, the J end lost 7 bases, and 18 bases lay between the germline ends. Per germline, CDR1 MNHNY and CDR2 SVGAGI (reference sequence). The CDR3 is 15 amino acids. This chain's CDR3 is CASRQQGSGDGELFF. CDR3 nucleotides: TGTGCCAGCAGACAGCAGGGGTCCGGGGACGGGGAGCTGTTTTTT.

The gene calls are TRBV27 and TRBJ2-7, with D perhaps TRBD2 (5 bases). V gave up 9 bases and J gave up 1 base, with 19 bases separating them. CDR1 and CDR2 from the germline V gene are MNHEY and SMNVEV (reference sequence). This CDR3 spans 15 amino acids. DNA for the CDR3: TGTGCCAGTCAGGTAATAGCGAGTGCTTCCTACGAGCAGTACTTC. Residues: CASQVIASASYEQYF.